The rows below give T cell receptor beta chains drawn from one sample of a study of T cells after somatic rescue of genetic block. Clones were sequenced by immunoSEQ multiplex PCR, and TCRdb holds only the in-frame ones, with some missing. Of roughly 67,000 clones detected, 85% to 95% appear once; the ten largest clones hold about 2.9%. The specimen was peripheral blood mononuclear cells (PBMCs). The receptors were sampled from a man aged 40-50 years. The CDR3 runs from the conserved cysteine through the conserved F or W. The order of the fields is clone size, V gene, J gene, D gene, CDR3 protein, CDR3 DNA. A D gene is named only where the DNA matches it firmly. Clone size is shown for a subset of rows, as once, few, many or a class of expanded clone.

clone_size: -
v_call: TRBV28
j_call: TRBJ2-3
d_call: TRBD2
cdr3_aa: CASSPRLAGRVDTQYF
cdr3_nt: TGTGCCAGCAGTCCCCGACTAGCGGGAAGGGTAGATACGCAGTATTTT

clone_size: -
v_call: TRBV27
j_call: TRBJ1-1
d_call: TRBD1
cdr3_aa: CASRQGRNTEAFF
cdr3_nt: TGTGCCAGTCGACAGGGGCGGAACACTGAAGCTTTCTTT

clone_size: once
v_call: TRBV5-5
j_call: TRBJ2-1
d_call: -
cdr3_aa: CASSLPFSSYNEQFF
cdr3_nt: TGTGCCAGCAGCTTACCCTTCAGCTCCTACAATGAGCAGTTCTTC

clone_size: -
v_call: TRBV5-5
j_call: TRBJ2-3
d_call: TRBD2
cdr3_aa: CASSSAGNTDTQYF
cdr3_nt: TGTGCCAGCAGCTCAGCGGGAAACACAGATACGCAGTATTTT

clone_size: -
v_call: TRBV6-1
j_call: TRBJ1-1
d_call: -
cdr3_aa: CASSESWDAFF
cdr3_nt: TGTGCCAGCAGTGAATCCTGGGATGCTTTCTTT

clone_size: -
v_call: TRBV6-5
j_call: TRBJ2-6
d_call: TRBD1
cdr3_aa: CATERGLGANVLTF
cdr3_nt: TGTGCCACGGAGAGGGGGCTTGGGGCCAACGTCCTGACTTTC

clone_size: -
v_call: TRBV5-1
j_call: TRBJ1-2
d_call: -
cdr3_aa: CASSLGGQRNYGYTF
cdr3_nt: TGCGCCAGCAGCTTGGGAGGACAGCGTAACTATGGCTACACCTTC

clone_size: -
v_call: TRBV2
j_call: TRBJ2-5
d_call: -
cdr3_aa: CASSEWGRETQYF
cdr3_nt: TGTGCCAGCAGTGAATGGGGGCGAGAGACCCAGTACTTC

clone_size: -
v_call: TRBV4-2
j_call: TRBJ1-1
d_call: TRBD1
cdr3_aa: CASSRSTGENTEAFF
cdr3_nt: TGTGCCAGCAGCCGATCTACAGGGGAGAACACTGAAGCTTTCTTT

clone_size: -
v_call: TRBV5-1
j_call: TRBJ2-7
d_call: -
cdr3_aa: CASSLVQGRVEQYF
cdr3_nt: TGCGCCAGCAGCTTGGTACAGGGGAGGGTCGAGCAGTACTTC

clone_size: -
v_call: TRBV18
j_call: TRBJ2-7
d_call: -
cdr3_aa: CASSPPTALSYEQYF
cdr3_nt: TGTGCCAGCTCACCACCGACGGCATTATCCTACGAGCAGTACTTC

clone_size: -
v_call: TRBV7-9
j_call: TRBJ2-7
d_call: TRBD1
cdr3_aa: CASRGTDSSPYEQYF
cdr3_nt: TGTGCCAGCAGGGGGACAGATTCTTCACCCTACGAGCAGTACTTC

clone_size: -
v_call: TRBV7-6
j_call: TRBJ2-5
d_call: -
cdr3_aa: CASTTGAGRETQYF
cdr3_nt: TGTGCCAGCACCACCGGAGCAGGTCGGGAGACCCAGTACTTC

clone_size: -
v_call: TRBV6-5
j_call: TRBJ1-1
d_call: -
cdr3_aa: CASSSTVNTEAFF
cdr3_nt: TGTGCCAGCAGTTCGACAGTGAACACTGAAGCTTTCTTT

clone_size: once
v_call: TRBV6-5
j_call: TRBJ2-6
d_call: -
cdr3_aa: CASSYRGASGANVLTF
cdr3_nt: TGTGCCAGCAGTTACCGGGGGGCCTCTGGGGCCAACGTCCTGACTTTC

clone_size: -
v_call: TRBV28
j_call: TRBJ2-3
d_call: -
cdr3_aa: CASSLATTDTQYF
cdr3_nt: TGTGCCAGCAGTTTAGCGACCACAGATACGCAGTATTTT

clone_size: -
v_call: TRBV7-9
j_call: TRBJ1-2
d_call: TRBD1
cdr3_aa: CASSLTGQTYGYTF
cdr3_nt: TGTGCCAGCAGCTTAACGGGACAGACCTATGGCTACACCTTC

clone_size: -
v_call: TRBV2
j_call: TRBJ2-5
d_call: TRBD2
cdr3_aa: CASTAVGSGGETQYF
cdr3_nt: TGTGCCAGCACCGCGGTCGGGAGCGGGGGAGAGACCCAGTACTTC

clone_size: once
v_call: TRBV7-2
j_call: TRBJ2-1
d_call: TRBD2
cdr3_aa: CASSSGATAGVNEQFF
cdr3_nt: TGTGCCAGCAGCTCCGGAGCTACGGCGGGAGTAAATGAGCAGTTCTTC

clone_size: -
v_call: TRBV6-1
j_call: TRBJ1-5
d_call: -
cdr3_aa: CASSGGFNQPQHF
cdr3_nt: TGTGCCAGCAGTGGTGGGTTCAATCAGCCCCAGCATTTT

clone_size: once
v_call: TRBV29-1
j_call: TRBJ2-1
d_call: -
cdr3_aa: CSVESPHYNEQFF
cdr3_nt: TGCAGCGTTGAAAGCCCGCACTACAATGAGCAGTTCTTC

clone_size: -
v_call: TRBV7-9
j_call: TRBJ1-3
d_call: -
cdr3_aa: CASSLRNSGNTIYF
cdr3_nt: TGTGCCAGCAGCCTACGGAACTCTGGAAACACCATATATTTT

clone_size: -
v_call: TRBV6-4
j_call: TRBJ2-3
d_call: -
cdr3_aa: CASSDSSGSSTDTQYF
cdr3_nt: TGTGCCAGCAGTGACTCTAGTGGATCTAGCACAGATACGCAGTATTTT

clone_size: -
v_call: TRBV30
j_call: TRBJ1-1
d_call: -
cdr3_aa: CAWSRTIGTEAFF
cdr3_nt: TGTGCCTGGAGTCGGACTATTGGCACTGAAGCTTTCTTT

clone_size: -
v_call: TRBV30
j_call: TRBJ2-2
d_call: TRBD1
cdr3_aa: CAWGDSPSRGELFF
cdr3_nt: TGTGCCTGGGGGGACAGCCCCAGCAGAGGGGAGCTGTTTTTT

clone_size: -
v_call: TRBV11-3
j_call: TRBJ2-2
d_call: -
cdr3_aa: CASSSQVTGELFF
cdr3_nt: TGTGCCAGCAGCTCACAGGTCACCGGGGAGCTGTTTTTT

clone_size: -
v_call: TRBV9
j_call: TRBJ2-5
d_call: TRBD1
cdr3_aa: CASSVQGQGRAETQYF
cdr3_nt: TGTGCCAGCAGCGTACAAGGACAGGGGAGGGCAGAGACCCAGTACTTC

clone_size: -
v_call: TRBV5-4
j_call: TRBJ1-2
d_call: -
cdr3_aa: CASSLESVGNGYTF
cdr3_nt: TGTGCCAGCAGCTTGGAAAGTGTAGGGAATGGCTACACCTTC

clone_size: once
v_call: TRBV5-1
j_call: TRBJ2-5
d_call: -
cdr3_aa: CASSLEWPQETQYF
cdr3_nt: TGCGCCAGCAGCTTGGAGTGGCCCCAAGAGACCCAGTACTTC

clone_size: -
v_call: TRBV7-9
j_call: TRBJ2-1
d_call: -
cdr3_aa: CASIRQDLSDEQFF
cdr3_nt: TGTGCCAGCATCCGACAGGATCTAAGCGATGAGCAGTTCTTC

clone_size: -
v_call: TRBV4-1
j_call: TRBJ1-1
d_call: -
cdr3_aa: CASSQAGLRTEAFF
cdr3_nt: TGCGCCAGCAGCCAAGCAGGCTTGCGGACTGAAGCTTTCTTT

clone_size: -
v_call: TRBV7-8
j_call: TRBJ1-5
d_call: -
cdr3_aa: CASSLGPASGAQHF
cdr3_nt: TGTGCCAGCAGCTTGGGACCAGCGAGCGGGGCCCAGCATTTT

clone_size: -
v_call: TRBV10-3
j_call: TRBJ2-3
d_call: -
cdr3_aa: CARRGGGFTDTQYF
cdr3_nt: TGTGCCAGGCGAGGTGGGGGCTTCACAGATACGCAGTATTTT

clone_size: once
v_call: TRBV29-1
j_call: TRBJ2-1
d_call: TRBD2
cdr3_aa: CSVGGVTSGKGEQFF
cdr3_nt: TGCAGCGTAGGGGGGGTCACTAGCGGGAAAGGTGAGCAGTTCTTC

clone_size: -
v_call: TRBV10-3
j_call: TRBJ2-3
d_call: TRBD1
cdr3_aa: CAIGDPRDRGRTDTQYF
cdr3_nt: TGTGCCATCGGTGATCCTCGGGACAGGGGACGCACAGATACGCAGTATTTT

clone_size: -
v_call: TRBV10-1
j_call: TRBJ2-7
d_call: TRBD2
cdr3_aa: CASSEGLAGSREQYF
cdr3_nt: TGCGCCAGCAGTGAGGGGCTAGCGGGGAGCCGCGAGCAGTACTTC

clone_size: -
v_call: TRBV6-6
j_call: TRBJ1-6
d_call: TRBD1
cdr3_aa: CASSQGQGYNSPLHF
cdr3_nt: TGTGCCAGCAGCCAGGGACAGGGATATAATTCACCCCTCCACTTT

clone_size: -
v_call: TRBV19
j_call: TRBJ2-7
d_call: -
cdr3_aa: CASKARTEVYEQYF
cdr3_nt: TGTGCCAGTAAGGCCAGGACGGAGGTCTACGAGCAGTACTTC

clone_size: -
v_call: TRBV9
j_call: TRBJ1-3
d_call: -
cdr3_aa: CASSAISTGSGNTIYF
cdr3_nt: TGTGCCAGCAGCGCTATTTCGACGGGCTCTGGAAACACCATATATTTT

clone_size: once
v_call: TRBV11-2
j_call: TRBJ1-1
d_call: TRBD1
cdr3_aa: CASSSLGQKKNTEAFF
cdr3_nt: TGTGCCAGCAGCTCCCTGGGACAGAAGAAAAACACTGAAGCTTTCTTT

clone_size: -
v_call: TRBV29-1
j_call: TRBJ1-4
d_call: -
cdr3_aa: CSVVGTGEKLFF
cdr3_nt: TGCAGCGTTGTTGGGACGGGTGAAAAACTGTTTTTT

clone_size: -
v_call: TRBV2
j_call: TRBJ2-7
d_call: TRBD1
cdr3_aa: CASSEGTGSYEQYF
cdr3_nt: TGTGCCAGCAGTGAGGGGACAGGGTCCTACGAGCAGTACTTC

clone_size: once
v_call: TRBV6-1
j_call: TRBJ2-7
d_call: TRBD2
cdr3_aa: CASSETPASGRYQYF
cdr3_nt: TGTGCCAGCAGTGAAACCCCCGCTAGCGGGAGATACCAGTACTTC

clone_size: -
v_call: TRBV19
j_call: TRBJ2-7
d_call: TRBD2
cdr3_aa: CASSPGLAVYEQYF
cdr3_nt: TGTGCCAGTAGTCCTGGACTAGCGGTCTACGAGCAGTACTTC

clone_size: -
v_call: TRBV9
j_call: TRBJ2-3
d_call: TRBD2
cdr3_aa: CASSPRSGGSTDTQYF
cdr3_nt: TGTGCCAGCAGCCCCCGCTCGGGAGGGAGCACAGATACGCAGTATTTT

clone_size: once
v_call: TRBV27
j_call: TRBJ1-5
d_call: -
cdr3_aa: CASSLAASNQPQHF
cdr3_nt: TGTGCCAGCAGTCTCGCAGCTAGCAATCAGCCCCAGCATTTT

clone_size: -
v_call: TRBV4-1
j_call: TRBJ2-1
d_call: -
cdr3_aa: CASSPGQGYNEQFF
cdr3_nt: TGCGCCAGCAGCCCCGGCCAGGGCTACAATGAGCAGTTCTTC

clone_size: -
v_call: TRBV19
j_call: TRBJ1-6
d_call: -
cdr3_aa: CASSAQGLRNSPLHF
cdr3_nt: TGTGCCAGTAGTGCCCAAGGGCTAAGAAATTCACCCCTCCACTTT

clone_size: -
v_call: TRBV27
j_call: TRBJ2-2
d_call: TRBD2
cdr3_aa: CASSFRGSRTGELFF
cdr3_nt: TGTGCCAGCAGTTTCCGCGGGAGTCGCACCGGGGAGCTGTTTTTT

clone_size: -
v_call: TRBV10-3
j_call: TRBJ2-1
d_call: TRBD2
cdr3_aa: CAISVTSGRYPLSYNEQFF
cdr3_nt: TGTGCCATCAGTGTTACTAGCGGGCGCTACCCTTTATCCTACAATGAGCAGTTCTTC

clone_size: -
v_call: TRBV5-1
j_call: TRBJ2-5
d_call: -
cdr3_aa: CASSRGTPGVETQYF
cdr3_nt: TGCGCCAGCAGCCGCGGGACTCCTGGGGTCGAGACCCAGTACTTC

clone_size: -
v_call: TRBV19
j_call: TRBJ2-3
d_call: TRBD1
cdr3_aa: CASSIGGQGTDTQYF
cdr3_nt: TGTGCCAGTAGTATTGGGGGACAGGGCACAGATACGCAGTATTTT

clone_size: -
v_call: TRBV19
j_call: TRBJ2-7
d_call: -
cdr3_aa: CASSMSGARYEQYF
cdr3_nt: TGTGCCAGTAGTATGTCGGGGGCAAGGTACGAGCAGTACTTC

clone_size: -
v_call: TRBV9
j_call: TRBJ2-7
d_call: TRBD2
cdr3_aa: CASSGGTSGTYEQYF
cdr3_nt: TGTGCCAGCAGCGGGGGGACTAGCGGGACCTACGAGCAGTACTTC

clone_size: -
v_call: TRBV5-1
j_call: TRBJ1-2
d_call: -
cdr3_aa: CASSIGQPSNYGYTF
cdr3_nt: TGCGCCAGCAGCATTGGACAACCCTCTAACTATGGCTACACCTTC

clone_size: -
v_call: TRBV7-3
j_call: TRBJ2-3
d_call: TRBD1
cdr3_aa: CASSLNRGDTDTQYF
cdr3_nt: TGTGCCAGCAGCCTTAACAGGGGCGACACAGATACGCAGTATTTT

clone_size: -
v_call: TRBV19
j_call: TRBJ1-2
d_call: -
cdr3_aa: CATAPGLNYGYTF
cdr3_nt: TGTGCCACCGCACCGGGACTTAACTATGGCTACACCTTC